This TCR beta chain was sequenced during a study of cytomegalovirus exposure and HLA in healthy donors. Amplification used 60 Vbeta primers and 13 Jbeta primers. Sequenced by immunoSEQ multiplex PCR; TCRdb stores in-frame clones only, minus some. This sample has under 200,000 clones, with 75% found just once. CDR1 is SGHRS, CDR2 YFSETQ, per germline. V lost 6 bases, J lost 1 base, and 10 bases lay in between. This CDR3 is built from 13 residues. The material sequenced was PBMCs. The chain joins TRBV5-1 to TRBJ1-2; D call uncertain. The source is a male donor in good health and CMV-seronegative. As DNA, the CDR3 is TGCGCCAGCAAGGAGCCGGATAACTATGGCTACACCTTC. This codes for CASKEPDNYGYTF.